The 16 T cell receptor beta chains below come from one sample, sequenced in a study of beta chain features in type 1 diabetes. Since all of the isolated RNA was reverse transcribed, expressed TCRB transcripts were what got sequenced. Only in-frame clones appear in the TCRdb table, and some are missing; sequencing was by immunoSEQ multiplex PCR. The sample includes almost 350,000 clones, around 20% seen only once; the top ten take roughly 0.045%. What was sequenced was naive CD4+ T cells from blood. The receptors stem from a young woman in good health.

The gene calls are TRBV20-1 and TRBJ2-1; TRBD2 matches at 9 bases. V lost 1 base, J lost 15 bases, and 4 bases stayed unmatched. Per germline, CDR1 DFQATT and CDR2 SNEGSKA (reference sequence). This CDR3 region has 11 residues. As DNA, the CDR3 is TGCAGTGCTAGAGGGCTAGCGGGGCGGTTCTTC. Its translation is CSARGLAGRFF.

This clone turned up a few times. The gene calls are TRBV6-1 and TRBJ2-7; D is ambiguous. Germline V lookup: CDR1 MNHNS, CDR2 SASEGT. CDR3 size: 14 residues. V gave up 3 bases and J gave up 4 bases, with 13 bases separating them. The CDR3 is CASSDTPRLYEQYF. The CDR3 DNA follows: TGTGCCAGCAGTGATACACCTAGACTTTACGAGCAGTACTTC.

This chain joins TRBV18 and TRBJ2-7; TRBD1 is a possible D gene (7 bases). The V and J ends lost 3 bases and 2 bases respectively, with 11 bases between them. This CDR3 is 14 amino acids long. Germline loops: CDR1 KGHSH, CDR2 LQKENI. The CDR3 protein is CASSPGQRAYEQYF. CDR3 DNA: TGTGCCAGCTCACCGGGACAGCGGGCCTACGAGCAGTACTTC.

In its sample, this clone was seen a few times. The chain uses TRBV30 and TRBJ2-2; D is possibly TRBD1 (5 bases). The germline V and J ends were trimmed by 0 bases and 4 bases, with 12 bases remaining between them. This CDR3 has 15 residues. Germline-derived CDR1 and CDR2 are GTSNPN and SVGIG (reference sequence). The CDR3 bases are TGTGCCTGGAGTGTACAGGTGACACCCACCGGGGAGCTGTTTTTT. It specifies CAWSVQVTPTGELFF.

This clone was counted between two and nine times. Here the CDR3 reads CASSPPSGAYNEQFF. CDR3 DNA sequence: TGTGCCAGCTCACCACCTAGCGGGGCCTACAATGAGCAGTTCTTC. The rearrangement uses TRBV18 and TRBJ2-1, with 8 bases fitting TRBD2. With 0 bases clipped from V and 2 bases from J, the junction kept 0 bases outside the gene matches. Germline-derived CDR1 and CDR2 are KGHSH and LQKENI. CDR3 length: 15 amino acids.

This clone was detected only a few times. The chain recombines TRBV4-1 with TRBJ1-2, with 12 bases lining up with TRBD1. In germline, CDR1 is MGHRA, CDR2 YSYEKL. Trimming took 3 bases from V and 3 from J; bases not matched to a gene: 8. The CDR3 is 17 residues long. The CDR3 DNA is TGCGCCAGCAGCCAGCCGGGACAGGGGGCCACTCACTATGGCTACACCTTC. Its protein is CASSQPGQGATHYGYTF.

The V call is TRBV11-2, the J call TRBJ2-1, with D possibly matching TRBD2 (6 bases). Per germline, CDR1 SGHAT and CDR2 FQNNGV. Trimming stripped 5 bases from V and 15 bases from J, with 17 bases between. This CDR3 has 12 residues. For the CDR3, the DNA is TGTGCCAGCAGCCTGGACTATTACTCGAGGTTCTTC. This translates into CASSLDYYSRFF.

This sequence joins TRBV6-5 and TRBJ2-1; D perhaps matches TRBD2 (6 bases). This CDR3 has 15 residues. The ends were cut back, 4 bases at V and 0 bases at J, with 10 bases in the middle. CDR1 is MNHEY, CDR2 SVGAGI, per germline. For the CDR3, the DNA is TGTGCCAGCAGTTCGGCCGGGAGCTCCTACAATGAGCAGTTCTTC. Amino acid sequence: CASSSAGSSYNEQFF.

This CDR3 is CASSGGQGANTIYF. The DNA of the CDR3 is TGTGCCAGCAGTGGGGGACAGGGGGCAAACACCATATATTTT. The chain links TRBV2 to TRBJ1-3; TRBD1 aligns across 12 bases. The J segment lost 6 bases and the V segment lost 4 bases, leaving 1 base of the junction unmatched. Germline V gene sequence: CDR1 SNHLY, CDR2 FYNNEI. This CDR3 is 14 amino acids long.

This clone was counted between two and nine times. The rearrangement uses TRBV7-2 and TRBJ1-1; D remains ambiguous. Germline V gene data show CDR1 as SGHTA and CDR2 as FQGNSA. There are 14 residues in the CDR3. V was shortened by 1 base and J by 3 bases, with 9 bases between the two germline ends. CDR3 nucleotides: TGTGCCAGCAGCTTAGTTTTTCTCGACACTGAAGCTTTCTTT. Translating it yields CASSLVFLDTEAFF.

This clone occurred a few times. V gene TRBV7-9 combines with J gene TRBJ2-7, with D unresolved. This CDR3 region has 13 residues. Per germline, CDR1 SEHNR and CDR2 FQNEAQ (reference sequence). Between the trimmed V and J ends, which lost 1 base and 2 bases, there was a span of 6 bases. CDR3: CASSLVYPYEQYF. CDR3 bases: TGTGCCAGCAGCTTAGTCTATCCCTACGAGCAGTACTTC. The full variable domain, rest sourced from reference TRBV7-9 and TRBJ2-7, is DTGVSQNPRHKITKRGQNVTFRCDPISEHNRLYWYRQTLGQGPEFLTYFQNEAQLEKSRLLSDRFSAERPKGSFSTLEIQRTEQGDSAMYLCASSLVYPYEQYFGPGTRLTVT.

This chain uses TRBV2 with TRBJ2-4, with unresolved D. Germline V gene data show CDR1 as SNHLY and CDR2 as FYNNEI. The V and J ends lost 1 base and 9 bases respectively, with 13 bases between them. This CDR3 is 14 amino acids long. This CDR3 reads CASSEGSAGGIQYF. Written as DNA, the CDR3 is TGTGCCAGCAGTGAAGGTTCTGCTGGCGGCATTCAGTACTTC. The full variable domain, in which reference TRBV2 and TRBJ2-4 provide the parts outside the CDR3, is EPEVTQTPSHQVTQMGQEVILRCVPISNHLYFYWYRQILGQKVEFLVSFYNNEISEKSEIFDDQFSVERPDGSNFTLKIRSTKLEDSAMYFCASSEGSAGGIQYFGAGTRLSVL.

The sample holds a few counts of this clone. The chain carries TRBV7-2 and TRBJ2-1; 7 bases are shared with TRBD2. The CDR3 is 18 amino acids. V dropped 3 bases and J dropped 0; count of bases not matched to a gene: 11. Looked up from germline, CDR1 is SGHTA and CDR2 is FQGNSA. CDR3 nucleotides: TGTGCCAGCAGCTTCCCATCCCAGGGCGGGGGCTCCTACAATGAGCAGTTCTTC. Residues: CASSFPSQGGGSYNEQFF.

The chain carries TRBV5-4 and TRBJ1-2, with 8 nucleotides matching TRBD1. This CDR3 comprises 15 residues. The V and J ends lost 3 bases and 4 bases, in that order; junction bases with no gene match: 8. Germline assignment: CDR1 SGHNT and CDR2 YYREEE (reference sequence). The CDR3 coding sequence is TGTGCCAGCAGCTCTAAGGACAGGGAGGGCTATGGCTACACCTTC. It translates to CASSSKDREGYGYTF. Together with reference TRBV5-4 and TRBJ1-2, the CDR3 gives the full variable domain: ETGVTQSPTHLIKTRGQQVTLRCSSQSGHNTVSWYQQALGQGPQFIFQYYREEENGRGNFPPRFSGLQFPNYSSELNVNALELDDSALYLCASSSKDREGYGYTFGSGTRLTVV.

This clone was picked up a small number of times. V usage is TRBV19 and J usage is TRBJ2-1; possible D gene TRBD1, 6 bases. The CDR3 is 16 amino acids. The V gene's germline CDR1 is LNHDA and CDR2 SQIVND (reference sequence). V lost 0 bases, J lost 4 bases, and 13 bases lay in between. CDR3 sequence reads: CASSIEAGTRYNEQFF. The CDR3 DNA follows: TGTGCCAGTAGTATAGAGGCAGGGACAAGATACAATGAGCAGTTCTTC. Complete variable domain (other parts from reference TRBV19 and TRBJ2-1): DGGITQSPKYLFRKEGQNVTLSCEQNLNHDAMYWYRQDPGQGLRLIYYSQIVNDFQKGDIAEGYSVSREKKESFPLTVTSAQKNPTAFYLCASSIEAGTRYNEQFFGPGTRLTVL.

This clone showed up just a few times. The V call is TRBV2, the J call TRBJ2-6, with no clear D. The V end was cut by 1 base, the J end by 6 bases, with 10 bases between. Germline V lookup: CDR1 SNHLY, CDR2 FYNNEI. CDR3 size: 15 residues. The CDR3 protein is CASSEGQATANVLTF. Written as DNA, the CDR3 is TGTGCCAGCAGTGAAGGGCAGGCTACGGCCAACGTCCTGACTTTC. The entire variable domain, with the rest obtained from reference TRBV2 and TRBJ2-6, is as follows: EPEVTQTPSHQVTQMGQEVILRCVPISNHLYFYWYRQILGQKVEFLVSFYNNEISEKSEIFDDQFSVERPDGSNFTLKIRSTKLEDSAMYFCASSEGQATANVLTFGAGSRLTVL.